A single sample is the source of the 28 T cell receptor beta chains below, sequenced in a study of T cell responses to AZD1222 COVID-19 vaccine. The method was immunoSEQ multiplex PCR; TCRdb's version includes in-frame clones alone and lacks a portion of them. The sample lists 200,000 or so clones; about nine tenths were seen once. The starting material was peripheral blood, obtained on day 0 of MenACWY control vaccination. The receptors were gathered from an adult in good health.

The table lists this clone with a few counts. The genes are TRBV25-1 and TRBJ1-6; tentative D call: TRBD1 (6 bases). Germline CDR1 MGHDK, CDR2 SYGVNS. V lost 6 bases and J lost 5, with 11 bases in between. CDR3 length: 14 residues. The CDR3 sequence is CASSGPGDNSPLHF. CDR3 DNA: TGTGCCAGCAGCGGGCCAGGGGATAATTCACCCCTCCACTTT.

The chain combines TRBV28 with TRBJ1-5; 8 bases map to TRBD1. Per the germline V gene, CDR1 is MDHEN and CDR2 is SYDVKM. This CDR3 region has 15 residues. Unmatched junction bases numbered 11, after V lost 6 bases and J lost 7 bases. The CDR3 loop reads CASRTPGQGNQPQHF. The CDR3, as DNA: TGTGCCAGCAGGACACCTGGACAGGGAAACCAGCCCCAGCATTTT.

The chain is built from TRBV3-1 (or the pseudogene TRBV3-2) and TRBJ1-1; 7 positions agree with TRBD1. The germline CDR1 and CDR2 sequences are LGHDT and YNNKEL (reference sequence). V gave up 4 bases and J gave up 1 base; unmatched junction bases: 6. The CDR3 is made up of 15 amino acids. CDR3: CASSLWDSENTEAFF. The CDR3 DNA is TGTGCCAGCAGCCTATGGGACAGTGAGAACACTGAAGCTTTCTTT.

This clone was recorded only once. The V call is TRBV19, the J call TRBJ2-1; the match to TRBD2 covers 7 bases. The CDR3 length is 14 residues. The V gene's germline CDR1 is LNHDA and CDR2 SQIVND (reference sequence). V shed 10 bases, J shed 0 bases, and the junction held 6 bases outside the gene matches. DNA of the CDR3: TGTGCCACTAAGGGAGGGAGCTCCTACAATGAGCAGTTCTTC. This gives the protein CATKGGSSYNEQFF.

CDR3 protein: CASSPTGGAFSGYTF. The CDR3 nucleotides read TGTGCCAGCAGCCCCACAGGGGGCGCATTTAGTGGCTACACCTTC. The chain links TRBV5-6 to TRBJ1-2, with TRBD1 matching over 9 bases. In germline, CDR1 is SGHDT, CDR2 YYEEEE. The junction had 11 bases not matched to a gene; V was cut back by 4 bases and J by 7 bases. CDR3 length: 15 residues.

This clone was recorded once. The chain employs TRBV10-3 and TRBJ2-6; 7 nucleotides match TRBD2. The V gene's germline CDR1 is ENHRY and CDR2 SYGVKD. V gave up 6 bases and J gave up 2 bases; unmatched junction bases: 19. This CDR3 is 20 amino acids long. The DNA of the CDR3 is TGTGCCATCAGGGCTCGGGAGGAGACTTCCTCTAGGCCTGGGGCCAACGTCCTGACTTTC. Encoded protein: CAIRAREETSSRPGANVLTF.

This chain's CDR3 is CAWSVAGSEQYF. Written as DNA, the CDR3 is TGTGCCTGGAGTGTAGCCGGGTCCGAGCAGTACTTC. The chain combines TRBV30 with TRBJ2-7; D not certain. Germline-derived CDR1 and CDR2 are GTSNPN and SVGIG (reference sequence). The CDR3 covers 12 residues. V lost 0 bases, J lost 6 bases, and 9 bases lay in between.

The chain carries TRBV6-5 and TRBJ1-6; TRBD1 is a possible D gene (5 bases). Trimming removed 4 bases at V and 6 bases at J, with 10 bases between. The CDR3 loop spans 14 amino acids. Germline CDR1 reads MNHEY; CDR2 reads SVGAGI. CDR3 amino acids: CASSSQGGNSPLHF. For the CDR3, the DNA is TGTGCCAGCAGTTCTCAGGGCGGTAATTCACCCCTCCACTTT.

The CDR3 DNA follows: TGTGCCAGCAGTTCGGGACGACGCAGGACAGGGGGAGCCGGGGATACGCAGTATTTT. This gives the protein CASSSGRRRTGGAGDTQYF. The chain uses TRBV28 and TRBJ2-3, with 10 bases matching TRBD1. This CDR3 is built from 19 residues. Germline values: CDR1 MDHEN, CDR2 SYDVKM. Unmatched junction bases numbered 19, after V lost 4 bases and J lost 6 bases.

The chain has TRBV6-6 and TRBJ1-5; D is uncertain. This CDR3 is built from 13 residues. Germline CDR1 and CDR2: MNHNY and SVGAGI (reference sequence). The ends were cut back, 7 bases at V and 3 bases at J, with 10 bases in the middle. CDR3 nucleotide sequence: TGTGCCAGCACCTTCAATCCCAATCAGCCCCAGCATTTT. As protein: CASTFNPNQPQHF.

The chain is built from TRBV15 and TRBJ2-2; 7 positions match TRBD2. V shed 0 bases and J 1 base; nucleotides not matched to a gene: 5. CDR3 size: 17 residues. Germline V gives CDR1 LNHNV, CDR2 YYDKDF (reference sequence). CDR3 in DNA: TGTGCCACCAGCAGAGAGCGGGGGTTAAGGAACACCGGGGAGCTGTTTTTT. Translation: CATSRERGLRNTGELFF.

Here the CDR3 DNA reads TGTGCCAGCAGCGTAGAGGGGGCCGGGGACTACGAGCAGTACTTC. Translation gives CASSVEGAGDYEQYF. The V and J genes are TRBV9 and TRBJ2-7; TRBD1 aligns across 7 bases. Germline CDR1 and CDR2: SGDLS and YYNGEE. CDR3 length: 15 residues. Losses at the gene ends were 0 bases for V and 3 bases for J; bases not matched to a gene: 6.

This clone appeared a few times. The V and J genes are TRBV19 and TRBJ2-2; D remains unclear. There are 15 residues in the CDR3. Germline CDR1 reads LNHDA; CDR2 reads SQIVND (reference sequence). V was clipped by 1 base and J by 0 bases, with 6 bases between them. Here the CDR3 DNA reads TGTGCCAGTAGTATAGTCGGCGCGAACACCGGGGAGCTGTTTTTT. Protein product: CASSIVGANTGELFF.

This clone occurred once. The chain joins TRBV24-1 to TRBJ1-1, with D maybe TRBD1 (5 bases). V lost 7 bases and J 2 bases, leaving 10 bases between the germline ends. The CDR3 contains 13 residues. Germline V gene lookup returns CDR1 KGHDR and CDR2 SFDVKD. The CDR3 sequence: CATRTGANTEAFF. The CDR3 nucleotides are TGTGCCACCAGAACCGGGGCAAACACTGAAGCTTTCTTT.

J is TRBJ1-2 and V is TRBV5-5; D is perhaps TRBD1 (5 bases). CDR1 and CDR2 (germline): SGHKS, YYEKEE (reference sequence). The CDR3 totals 17 residues. Trimming took off 1 base at V and 6 bases at J, with 22 bases between the two ends. The CDR3 spells CASSLQPLTGPNNGYTF. CDR3 coding DNA: TGTGCCAGCAGCTTGCAACCCTTAACGGGGCCAAACAATGGCTACACCTTC.

A remark on this clone: Other nucleotide sequences from this sample produce the same CDR3. The CDR3 DNA is TGTGCCAGCAGCCTAGGCTACGAGCAGTACTTC. It yields the protein CASSLGYEQYF. This chain joins TRBV28 and TRBJ2-7; D is ambiguous. Germline V CDR1 and CDR2: MDHEN, SYDVKM. V dropped 6 bases and J dropped 3 bases, with 6 bases sitting between them. The CDR3 has 11 residues.

This rearrangement joins TRBV6-5 to TRBJ2-2; a weak D match, TRBD2 (5 bases). Trimming left V 4 bases short and J 6 bases short, with 9 bases between. The CDR3 loop spans 13 amino acids. Germline CDR1 reads MNHEY; CDR2 reads SVGAGI. The CDR3 nucleotides are TGTGCCAGCAGTTTCGGACTCTCCGGGGAGCTGTTTTTT. It yields the protein CASSFGLSGELFF.

The CDR3: CASSYSVSGTGPQVSYGYTF. The CDR3 DNA is TGTGCCAGCAGTTACTCGGTTTCTGGGACAGGGCCTCAGGTCAGCTATGGCTACACCTTC. The V gene is TRBV6-8, the J gene TRBJ1-2, with TRBD1 matching 9 bases. CDR3 length equals 20 residues. In germline, CDR1 is MNHGY, CDR2 SAAAGT. J gave up 4 bases and V 0 bases, and 18 bases lay outside the gene matches.

The chain recombines TRBV2 with TRBJ2-3, with 8 nucleotides matching TRBD2. V was clipped by 7 bases and J by 3 bases; unmatched bases: 24. This CDR3 comprises 20 residues. CDR1 is SNHLY and CDR2 is FYNNEI in the germline V gene. The CDR3 protein is CASNPVAGRGGTRVTDTQYF. The CDR3 bases are TGTGCCAGCAATCCCGTAGCTGGTCGGGGGGGCACCCGCGTAACAGATACGCAGTATTTT.

The chain carries TRBV28 and TRBJ1-5; 10 positions agree with TRBD1. The V and J ends lost 7 bases and 1 base, in that order; junction bases with no gene match: 7. Per the germline V gene, CDR1 is MDHEN and CDR2 is SYDVKM. The CDR3 runs 16 residues. The CDR3 spells CASKDRGLGSNQPQHF. CDR3 nucleotide sequence: TGTGCCAGCAAAGACAGGGGGCTAGGGAGCAATCAGCCCCAGCATTTT.

V gene TRBV10-3 combines with J gene TRBJ1-5, with 7 positions matching TRBD1. This CDR3 has 14 residues. The junction had 6 bases not matched to a gene; V was cut back by 3 bases and J by 7 bases. Germline lookup yields CDR1 ENHRY and CDR2 SYGVKD. DNA for the CDR3: TGTGCCATCAGTGATCAAGACAGGGACCAGCCCCAGCATTTT. Its translation is CAISDQDRDQPQHF.

The rearrangement uses TRBV6-5 and TRBJ1-4; TRBD1 matches 9 bases. The V segment lost 7 bases and the J segment 7 bases; nucleotides outside the gene matches: 10. The CDR3 is 15 residues long. Germline V gives CDR1 MNHEY, CDR2 SVGAGI. The CDR3 DNA follows: TGTGCCAGCACTCTAGGGGACAGGGCTGGTGAAAAACTGTTTTTT. Translation gives CASTLGDRAGEKLFF.

This chain links TRBV6-2 or TRBV6-3 with TRBJ1-1; D call uncertain. The germline V gene has CDR1 MNHEY and CDR2 SVGEGT. Trimming removed 5 bases from V and 0 bases from J, with 7 bases in between. CDR3 length: 13 amino acids. CDR3 nucleotides: TGTGCCAGCAGTCTCCTATTGAACACTGAAGCTTTCTTT. This sequence encodes CASSLLLNTEAFF.

The rearrangement uses TRBV14 and TRBJ2-7; no reliable D call. The germline CDR1 and CDR2 sequences are SGHDN and FVKESK. The germline V and J ends were trimmed by 2 bases and 6 bases, with 5 bases remaining between them. The CDR3 runs 11 residues. In nucleotides, the CDR3 is TGTGCCAGCAGCCAATGGACCGAGCAGTACTTC. Protein sequence: CASSQWTEQYF.

This chain connects TRBV28 to TRBJ2-6; no definite D call. V lost 9 bases to trimming and J lost 1 base, with 4 bases between them. Germline V gene lookup returns CDR1 MDHEN and CDR2 SYDVKM. The CDR3 length is 12 residues. CDR3 loop: CASLSGANVLTF. The CDR3, as DNA: TGTGCCAGTCTATCTGGGGCCAACGTCCTGACTTTC.

The chain recombines TRBV11-1 with TRBJ2-7; the D gene is possibly TRBD1 (6 bases). Trimming pared 0 bases from V and 4 bases from J, leaving 10 bases between. The CDR3 has 14 amino acids. Germline assignment: CDR1 SGHAT and CDR2 FQDESV (reference sequence). The CDR3 spells CASSLAPQGYEQYF. CDR3 nucleotide sequence: TGTGCCAGCAGCTTAGCACCCCAGGGGTACGAGCAGTACTTC. Combining the CDR3 with reference TRBV11-1 and TRBJ2-7 gives the whole variable domain EAEVAQSPRYKITEKSQAVAFWCDPISGHATLYWYRQILGQGPELLVQFQDESVVDDSQLPKDRFSAERLKGVDSTLKIQPAELGDSAMYLCASSLAPQGYEQYFGPGTRLTVT.

The chain is built from TRBV29-1 and TRBJ2-1; 8 nucleotides align to TRBD1. Germline V gene data show CDR1 as SQVTM and CDR2 as ANQGSEA. CDR3 length: 18 residues. V gave up 4 bases and J gave up 0 bases; unmatched junction bases: 14. The CDR3 sequence is CSVVKSSGGWSSYNEQFF. For the CDR3, the DNA is TGCAGCGTTGTCAAATCATCAGGGGGCTGGAGCTCCTACAATGAGCAGTTCTTC.

CDR3 in DNA: TGTGCCAGCAGTCAGGGGTACGAGCAGTACTTC. It translates to CASSQGYEQYF. The chain employs TRBV2 and TRBJ2-7; D is perhaps TRBD1 (6 bases). The CDR3 loop spans 11 amino acids. V lost 5 bases to trimming and J lost 4 bases, with 6 bases between them. CDR1 SNHLY and CDR2 FYNNEI come from the germline V gene.